This entry lists 14 T cell receptor beta chains sequenced from one sample in a study of cytomegalovirus exposure and HLA in healthy donors. Data came from immunoSEQ multiplex PCR; TCRdb stores just in-frame clones and leaves some out. The profile shows about 130,000 clones, around 89% of them singletons. The specimen was PBMCs. The source of these receptors is a young woman in good health and CMV-seropositive.

The chain couples TRBV7-9 to TRBJ2-7; tentatively, D is TRBD1 (7 bases). Trimming stripped 5 bases from V and 5 bases from J, with 16 bases between. Germline CDR1 and CDR2: SEHNR and FQNEAQ (reference sequence). This CDR3 is built from 14 residues. The CDR3 nucleotides are TGTGCCAGCAGCCACCAGACAGGGAGGCACGAGCAGTACTTC. Encoded protein: CASSHQTGRHEQYF. Full variable domain (outside the CDR3, taken from reference TRBV7-9 and TRBJ2-7): DTGVSQNPRHKITKRGQNVTFRCDPISEHNRLYWYRQTLGQGPEFLTYFQNEAQLEKSRLLSDRFSAERPKGSFSTLEIQRTEQGDSAMYLCASSHQTGRHEQYFGPGTRLTVT.

This clone was seen just once. This sequence joins TRBV14 and TRBJ1-6; D ambiguous. The germline V gene encodes CDR1 SGHDN and CDR2 FVKESK. V was pared by 1 base and J by 6 bases, with 10 bases between. There are 15 residues in the CDR3. CDR3 DNA: TGTGCCAGCAGCCAAGTCCGAGGTTTTAATTCACCCCTCCACTTT. Translation gives CASSQVRGFNSPLHF.

This chain links TRBV2 with TRBJ2-5, with TRBD1 matching over 7 bases. J gave up 2 bases and V 3 bases, and 9 bases lay outside the gene matches. Germline values: CDR1 SNHLY, CDR2 FYNNEI. This CDR3 has 16 amino acids. The CDR3 DNA reads as TGTGCCAGCAGTGATCCCGACAGGGTGGGACAAGAGACCCAGTACTTC. Amino acids: CASSDPDRVGQETQYF.

V gene TRBV5-1 combines with J gene TRBJ2-4; 11 positions match TRBD2. The V gene end was trimmed by 0 bases and the J gene end by 3 bases; junction bases not matched to a gene: 5. The CDR3 has 17 residues. Germline CDR1 reads SGHRS; CDR2 reads YFSETQ. In DNA form, the CDR3 reads TGCGCCAGCAGCTTGGGGGGACTAGCGGTGAGCAAAAACATTCAGTACTTC. It encodes CASSLGGLAVSKNIQYF. Full variable domain (missing parts from reference TRBV5-1 and TRBJ2-4): KAGVTQTPRYLIKTRGQQVTLSCSPISGHRSVSWYQQTPGQGLQFLFEYFSETQRNKGNFPGRFSGRQFSNSRSEMNVSTLELGDSALYLCASSLGGLAVSKNIQYFGAGTRLSVL.

The chain couples TRBV2 to TRBJ2-4; D perhaps matches TRBD2 (5 bases). The CDR3 consists of 19 residues. V gave up 6 bases and J gave up 2 bases, with 26 bases separating them. CDR1 and CDR2 (germline): SNHLY, FYNNEI. CDR3: CASRIGLEPRLLTKNIQYF. CDR3 coding DNA: TGTGCCAGCAGAATCGGACTGGAACCCCGATTGTTGACCAAAAACATTCAGTACTTC.

V gene TRBV6-5 combines with J gene TRBJ2-4; maybe TRBD2 (6 bases). V shed 6 bases and J shed 8 bases, with 14 bases lying between them. The germline gives CDR1 MNHEY, CDR2 SVGAGI. The CDR3 has 13 amino acids. CDR3 DNA sequence: TGTGCCAGCAGCTCCCCCTGGGAGGACATTCAGTACTTC. Encoded protein: CASSSPWEDIQYF.

The chain uses TRBV29-1 and TRBJ2-1; 8 bases map to TRBD1. The J segment lost 7 bases and the V segment lost 3 bases, leaving 5 bases of the junction unmatched. The CDR3 extends over 13 amino acids. Germline CDR1 and CDR2: SQVTM and ANQGSEA. As DNA, the CDR3 is TGCAGCGTTGACAGGGGGCGCATAAATGAGCAGTTCTTC. This codes for CSVDRGRINEQFF.

The V gene is TRBV2, the J gene TRBJ2-7; no clear D. The CDR3 has 13 amino acids. Germline V gives CDR1 SNHLY, CDR2 FYNNEI. Trimming shortened V by 3 bases and J by 1 base, and 7 bases separated the two germline ends. The CDR3 DNA reads as TGTGCCAGCAGTGATTCCCTGTCCTACGAGCAGTACTTC. The encoded protein is CASSDSLSYEQYF. Full variable domain (missing parts from reference TRBV2 and TRBJ2-7): EPEVTQTPSHQVTQMGQEVILRCVPISNHLYFYWYRQILGQKVEFLVSFYNNEISEKSEIFDDQFSVERPDGSNFTLKIRSTKLEDSAMYFCASSDSLSYEQYFGPGTRLTVT.

The table lists this clone with a count of one. The chain employs TRBV6-5 and TRBJ1-1; D gene ambiguous. The CDR3 covers 15 residues. Germline V gene data show CDR1 as MNHEY and CDR2 as SVGAGI. V lost 0 bases to trimming and J lost 0 bases, with 8 bases between them. CDR3 sequence (DNA): TGTGCCAGCAGTTACTCTCAAGAGATGAACACTGAAGCTTTCTTT. It yields the protein CASSYSQEMNTEAFF.

This chain links TRBV28 with TRBJ2-5; D unclear. The CDR3 spans 12 residues. The germline CDR1 and CDR2 sequences are MDHEN and SYDVKM. V was shortened by 3 bases and J by 4 bases, with 6 bases between the two germline ends. DNA of the CDR3: TGTGCCAGCAGTTTGCCGGGAGAGACCCAGTACTTC. This translates into CASSLPGETQYF.

The rearrangement uses TRBV11-2 and TRBJ2-1; 8 positions match TRBD1. This CDR3 contains 15 residues. Germline CDR1 reads SGHAT; CDR2 reads FQNNGV. V lost 4 bases and J lost 0; bases outside the gene matches: 2. The CDR3 DNA sequence: TGTGCCAGCAGCTGGACAGGGAGCTCCTACAATGAGCAGTTCTTC. It yields the protein CASSWTGSSYNEQFF.

This clone was counted between two and nine times. This rearrangement joins TRBV5-4 to TRBJ1-1; TRBD1 agrees at 8 bases. CDR1 is SGHNT, CDR2 YYREEE, per germline (reference sequence). The CDR3 is made up of 14 amino acids. V was pared by 4 bases and J by 1 base, with 3 bases of the junction left unmatched. CDR3: CASSHGQGNTEAFF. The CDR3 region has the DNA TGTGCCAGCAGCCACGGACAGGGGAACACTGAAGCTTTCTTT.

The rearrangement links TRBV4-1 to TRBJ2-1, with 11 bases fitting TRBD2. The germline V gene encodes CDR1 MGHRA and CDR2 YSYEKL. The junction had 4 bases not matched to a gene; V was cut back by 4 bases and J by 5 bases. The CDR3 covers 15 residues. As DNA, the CDR3 is TGCGCCAGCAGCCGGCTACTAGCGGGGGACAATGAGCAGTTCTTC. As protein: CASSRLLAGDNEQFF.

The genes are TRBV7-6 and TRBJ1-4; 8 nucleotides line up with TRBD1. V was pared by 5 bases and J by 8 bases, with 10 bases of the junction left unmatched. Germline CDR1 reads SGHVS; CDR2 reads FNYEAQ. CDR3 length: 15 amino acids. The CDR3 nucleotides read TGTGCCAGCAGCCAGACAGGACAGGGTTACGAAAAACTGTTTTTT. Translating it yields CASSQTGQGYEKLFF.